Presented here are 18 T cell receptor beta chains from one specimen sequenced in a study of T-cell reconstitution after alpha-beta-depleted transplantation in children. Unique molecular identifiers were used to barcode this TCRbeta library. TCRdb processed the PCR reads anew with MiXCR; each CDR3 protein has one entry. The sample has nearly 550,000 distinct CDR3 sequences, approximately 16% seen once; the top ten hold 2.5% to 4%. The sequencing here drew on PBMCs from the stem cell graft donor, taken from the stem cell graft. These receptors came from a human donor who donated a stem cell graft to a child with acute lymphoblastic leukemia.

This clonotype has just a few counts. The V call is TRBV15, the J call TRBJ2-5; perhaps TRBD2 as D (6 bases). V lost 1 base and J lost 3, with 9 bases in between. CDR1 is LNHNV, CDR2 YYDKDF, per germline (reference sequence). This CDR3 is 14 amino acids long. The CDR3 DNA sequence: TGTGCCACCAGCAGAGGGAGGGACGAAGAGACCCAGTACTTC. Translated: CATSRGRDEETQYF.

This clonotype has just a few counts. The chain uses TRBV14 and TRBJ2-2, with 8 bases matching TRBD1. Germline V gene sequence: CDR1 SGHDN, CDR2 FVKESK. V lost 3 bases, J lost 7 bases, and 7 bases stayed unmatched. This CDR3 spans 15 amino acids. The CDR3 bases are TGTGCCAGCAGCCATTCCAGGGGGCCTAGCGGGGAGCTGTTTTTT. Its translation: CASSHSRGPSGELFF.

This clonotype was seen a few times. The V gene is TRBV7-9, the J gene TRBJ1-1; tentative D call: TRBD1 (5 bases). There are 15 residues in the CDR3. V shed 5 bases and J shed 3 bases, with 16 bases lying between them. The germline CDR1 and CDR2 sequences are SEHNR and FQNEAQ (reference sequence). The chain's CDR3 is CASSTRLGGDTEAFF. CDR3 sequence (DNA): TGTGCCAGCAGCACTCGGCTGGGGGGGGACACTGAAGCTTTCTTT.

This clonotype was detected a few times. J is TRBJ1-2 and V is TRBV3-1; D might be TRBD1 (6 bases). V lost 4 bases, J lost 1 base, and 10 bases lay in between. CDR1 is LGHDT, CDR2 YNNKEL, per germline (reference sequence). The CDR3 is 14 amino acids. In DNA, the CDR3 is TGTGCCAGCAGCCTGGACAGACATAACTATGGCTACACCTTC. It specifies CASSLDRHNYGYTF. The complete variable domain, with remaining parts taken from reference TRBV3-1 and TRBJ1-2, reads DTAVSQTPKYLVTQMGNDKSIKCEQNLGHDTMYWYKQDSKKFLKIMFSYNNKELIINETVPNRFSPKSPDKAHLNLHINSLELGDSAVYFCASSLDRHNYGYTFGSGTRLTVV.

The CDR3: CASSAPPEADTQYF. The CDR3 DNA reads TGTGCCAGCAGCGCGCCCCCTGAGGCGGATACGCAGTATTTT. The chain carries TRBV9 and TRBJ2-3; D gene ambiguous. The CDR3 spans 14 residues. The germline gives CDR1 SGDLS, CDR2 YYNGEE. The V end was cut by 3 bases, the J end by 6 bases, with 14 bases between.

This clonotype has only a few counts. V and J are TRBV27 and TRBJ2-4, with D possibly being TRBD1 or TRBD2 (5 bases each). V lost 6 bases and J lost 0, with 12 bases in between. Germline V gene lookup returns CDR1 MNHEY and CDR2 SMNVEV (reference sequence). CDR3 length: 15 residues. The CDR3 loop is CASRRDGLAKNIQYF. The CDR3, as DNA: TGTGCCAGCAGAAGGGACGGACTAGCCAAAAACATTCAGTACTTC.

This clonotype turned up a few times. CDR3 in amino acids: CASSPDPPVYNEQFF. CDR3 bases: TGCGCCAGCAGCCCCGACCCCCCGGTCTACAATGAGCAGTTCTTC. The gene calls are TRBV5-1 and TRBJ2-1; the D is unclear. Germline lookup yields CDR1 SGHRS and CDR2 YFSETQ. The V end lost 4 bases, the J end lost 3 bases, and 14 bases lay between the germline ends. The CDR3 is 15 amino acids.

The chain has TRBV2 and TRBJ2-5; the D gene is possibly TRBD2 (5 bases). V lost 8 bases and J 5 bases, leaving 18 bases between the germline ends. The CDR3 runs 14 residues. Germline V lookup: CDR1 SNHLY, CDR2 FYNNEI. Here the CDR3 DNA reads TGTGCCAGCTGGCGGGCCCTCGCTCGGGAGACCCAGTACTTC. It is translated as CASWRALARETQYF.

This clonotype was recorded a few times. The V gene is TRBV5-1, the J gene TRBJ2-7; D may be TRBD2 (6 bases). Germline values: CDR1 SGHRS, CDR2 YFSETQ. The CDR3 has 17 residues. Trimming took off 0 bases at V and 1 base at J, with 17 bases between the two ends. CDR3 in amino acids: CASSLVAGTINSYEQYF. The CDR3 DNA follows: TGCGCCAGCAGCTTGGTGGCGGGAACGATAAATTCCTACGAGCAGTACTTC.

The table lists this clonotype with a few counts. The V and J genes are TRBV6-1 and TRBJ2-1; D may be TRBD2 (6 bases). In germline, CDR1 is MNHNS, CDR2 SASEGT. Between the trimmed V and J ends, which lost 5 bases and 5 bases, there was a span of 22 bases. This CDR3 contains 17 residues. The CDR3, as DNA: TGTGCCAGCAGTCCTCTGGTTTGGACTAACCCTAACAATGAGCAGTTCTTC. The encoded protein is CASSPLVWTNPNNEQFF.

This clonotype was picked up many times. J is TRBJ2-1 and V is TRBV6-2 or TRBV6-3; unclear D gene. CDR1 is MNHEY and CDR2 is SVGEGT in the germline V gene. The CDR3 is 10 residues long. The V end lost 6 bases, the J end lost 5 bases, and 2 bases lay between the germline ends. CDR3 DNA sequence: TGTGCCAGCAGAGACAATGAGCAGTTCTTC. Translating it yields CASRDNEQFF.

The rearrangement links TRBV2 to TRBJ2-1; TRBD2 aligns across 13 bases. The CDR3 is made up of 16 amino acids. J lost 8 bases, V lost 6 bases, and 10 bases had no gene match. CDR1 and CDR2 from the germline V gene are SNHLY and FYNNEI. Here the CDR3 DNA reads TGTGCCAGCAGCGAGCTGGGACTAGCGGGGCAGGATGAGCAGTTCTTC. This sequence encodes CASSELGLAGQDEQFF.

The rearrangement uses TRBV29-1 and TRBJ2-7; D is undetermined. Trimming pared 4 bases from V and 0 bases from J, leaving 10 bases between. This CDR3 is 13 amino acids long. Germline loops: CDR1 SQVTM, CDR2 ANQGSEA. The CDR3 region is CSVGRPNSYEQYF. CDR3 DNA: TGCAGCGTTGGCAGGCCGAACTCCTACGAGCAGTACTTC.

V and J are TRBV7-6 and TRBJ2-1; 8 positions match TRBD2. Trimming at V came to 5 bases and at J to 1 base, leaving 13 bases not matched to a gene. The germline V gene encodes CDR1 SGHVS and CDR2 FNYEAQ. The CDR3 has 18 residues. The CDR3: CASSPERGRPSSYNEQFF. In DNA form, the CDR3 reads TGTGCCAGCAGCCCAGAACGCGGGAGGCCCTCGTCCTACAATGAGCAGTTCTTC.

This clonotype was detected only a few times. This CDR3 reads CASSLSAGGGSYGYTF. CDR3 nucleotides: TGTGCCAGCAGTTTATCCGCGGGGGGCGGGAGCTATGGCTACACCTTC. The chain uses TRBV28 and TRBJ1-2, with D possibly being TRBD1 (6 bases). Trimming removed 1 base from V and 4 bases from J, with 16 bases in between. In germline, CDR1 is MDHEN, CDR2 SYDVKM. The CDR3 is made up of 16 amino acids.

There are a few counts of this clonotype. The chain combines TRBV20-1 with TRBJ1-1, with 10 bases that match TRBD1. The CDR3 contains 14 residues. V lost 3 bases and J lost 4; bases outside the gene matches: 5. Per the germline V gene, CDR1 is DFQATT and CDR2 is SNEGSKA (reference sequence). The CDR3 DNA follows: TGCAGTGCTAGTCCAGGGACAGGGGTCACTGAAGCTTTCTTT. It is translated as CSASPGTGVTEAFF.

This rearrangement joins TRBV3-1 to TRBJ2-3, with D perhaps being TRBD1 or TRBD2 (5 bases each). Trimming took off 0 bases at V and 1 base at J, with 14 bases between the two ends. Germline CDR1 and CDR2: LGHDT and YNNKEL (reference sequence). The CDR3 spans 17 residues. The CDR3 sequence: CASSQEKQGVGTDTQYF. As DNA, the CDR3 is TGTGCCAGCAGCCAAGAAAAGCAGGGAGTTGGCACAGATACGCAGTATTTT.

This clonotype has at least ten counts. The rearrangement uses TRBV5-6 and TRBJ2-7; TRBD2 matches 8 bases. Trimming at V came to 3 bases and at J to 2 bases, leaving 4 bases not matched to a gene. The germline gives CDR1 SGHDT, CDR2 YYEEEE. The CDR3 runs to 14 residues. This CDR3 is CASSSVAGPYEQYF. As DNA, the CDR3 is TGTGCCAGCAGCTCAGTAGCGGGGCCCTACGAGCAGTACTTC.